A single sample gave rise to the 9 T cell receptor beta chains below, sequenced in a study of beta chain features in type 1 diabetes. Findings of the study overall: Shorter TCRB CDR3s, moderately but significantly so, marked every one of the four CD4+ subsets in Type 1 diabetes patients.

Their antigen targets remain unknown. TCRB transcripts that were expressed got sequenced, as all of the isolated RNA had been reverse transcribed. Produced via immunoSEQ multiplex PCR; TCRdb's table is partial and in-frame only. The data contain around 690,000 clones, under 15% of them singletons. Material: naive CD4+ T cells from blood. These receptors were taken from a man under 40 with type 1 diabetes.

This clone was detected a few times. The chain carries TRBV5-1 and TRBJ1-4; 8 nucleotides line up with TRBD1. CDR1 SGHRS and CDR2 YFSETQ come from the germline V gene. After removal of 4 bases from V and 6 bases from J, the junction contained 5 bases not matched to a gene. The CDR3 contains 14 residues. In DNA, the CDR3 is TGCGCCAGCAGCAAGGACAGGGCTGATGAAAAACTGTTTTTT. Translated, it gives CASSKDRADEKLFF.

This clone was detected a few times. The V gene is TRBV29-1, the J gene TRBJ1-2; D not certain. This CDR3 spans 9 amino acids. The germline V gene encodes CDR1 SQVTM and CDR2 ANQGSEA. V lost 3 bases to trimming and J lost 9 bases, with 5 bases between them. CDR3 DNA sequence: TGCAGCGTTGATGGGAGCTACACCTTC. This translates into CSVDGSYTF.

V is TRBV7-2 and J is TRBJ2-5; 9 bases agree with TRBD2. The V gene end was trimmed by 1 base and the J gene end by 2 bases; junction bases not matched to a gene: 2. Germline V gene sequence: CDR1 SGHTA, CDR2 FQGNSA. CDR3 length equals 15 residues. In DNA form, the CDR3 reads TGTGCCAGCAGCTTAGTGCTAGCGGGGCAAGAGACCCAGTACTTC. It specifies CASSLVLAGQETQYF.

The sample holds one count of this clone. The J gene is TRBJ1-2, the V gene TRBV19; D may be TRBD1 (5 bases). Trimming took 0 bases from V and 3 from J, leaving 11 bases between them. The CDR3 extends over 15 amino acids. Germline CDR1 and CDR2: LNHDA and SQIVND (reference sequence). The chain's CDR3 is CASSIEQGEDYGYTF. The CDR3 DNA sequence: TGTGCCAGTAGTATAGAGCAGGGTGAAGACTATGGCTACACCTTC.

The genes are TRBV4-2 and TRBJ2-3; TRBD2 aligns across 9 bases. The germline V gene has CDR1 LGHNA and CDR2 YNFKEQ. V trimming: 0 bases; J trimming: 5 bases; junction bases outside the gene matches: 9. The CDR3 is made up of 17 amino acids. The CDR3 DNA follows: TGTGCCAGCAGCCAAGATTACCGAGCGGGGGGTGTAGATACGCAGTATTTT. Protein: CASSQDYRAGGVDTQYF.

The chain couples TRBV5-1 to TRBJ1-6; 9 bases are shared with TRBD1. This CDR3 region has 17 residues. Per the germline V gene, CDR1 is SGHRS and CDR2 is YFSETQ. V was pared by 0 bases and J by 9 bases, with 10 bases of the junction left unmatched. The chain's CDR3 is CASSLESGQGTGSPLHF. The CDR3, as DNA: TGCGCCAGCAGCTTGGAGTCGGGACAGGGTACGGGTTCACCCCTCCACTTT.

This clone was seen a handful of times. The rearrangement joins TRBV4-3 to TRBJ2-1, with D maybe TRBD1 (7 bases). V was pared by 3 bases and J by 5 bases, with 14 bases between. The CDR3 covers 15 residues. The germline gives CDR1 LGHNA, CDR2 YSLEER. This CDR3 reads CASSQGGQHHNEQFF. For the CDR3, the DNA is TGCGCCAGCAGCCAGGGGGGACAGCATCACAATGAGCAGTTCTTC.

This sequence joins TRBV20-1 and TRBJ1-2, with D unresolved. CDR1 is DFQATT and CDR2 is SNEGSKA in the germline V gene (reference sequence). The CDR3 is made up of 10 amino acids. The V end lost 3 bases, the J end lost 6 bases, and 5 bases lay between the germline ends. Written as DNA, the CDR3 is TGCAGTGCTAGGTTTAATGGCTACACCTTC. The encoded protein is CSARFNGYTF.

This rearrangement joins TRBV7-9 to TRBJ1-2; no reliable D call. The V gene's germline CDR1 is SEHNR and CDR2 FQNEAQ (reference sequence). V was shortened by 5 bases and J by 7 bases, with 8 bases between the two germline ends. The CDR3 runs to 11 residues. This CDR3 is CASSPWTGYTF. The CDR3 nucleotides are TGTGCCAGCAGCCCCTGGACTGGCTACACCTTC.